Detailed here is one T cell receptor beta chain. This entry is derived from a study of T cell responses to AZD1222 COVID-19 vaccine. The CDR3 is 15 amino acids. The J segment lost 0 bases and the V segment lost 2 bases, leaving 0 bases of the junction unmatched. The germline CDR1 and CDR2 sequences are SNHLY and FYNNEI. TCRdb's table, derived via immunoSEQ multiplex PCR, lists solely in-frame clones and lacks some. Of about 160,000 clones in the sample, 70% to 90% were seen once. J is TRBJ1-5 and V is TRBV2, with 8 positions matching TRBD1. The clonotype was recovered from an adult who received the AZD1222 COVID-19 vaccine. Sequencing used peripheral blood, obtained 28 days after the second AZD1222 dose. The CDR3 nucleotides read TGTGCCAGCAGTGAACAGGGGGCTAGCAATCAGCCCCAGCATTTT. As protein: CASSEQGASNQPQHF.